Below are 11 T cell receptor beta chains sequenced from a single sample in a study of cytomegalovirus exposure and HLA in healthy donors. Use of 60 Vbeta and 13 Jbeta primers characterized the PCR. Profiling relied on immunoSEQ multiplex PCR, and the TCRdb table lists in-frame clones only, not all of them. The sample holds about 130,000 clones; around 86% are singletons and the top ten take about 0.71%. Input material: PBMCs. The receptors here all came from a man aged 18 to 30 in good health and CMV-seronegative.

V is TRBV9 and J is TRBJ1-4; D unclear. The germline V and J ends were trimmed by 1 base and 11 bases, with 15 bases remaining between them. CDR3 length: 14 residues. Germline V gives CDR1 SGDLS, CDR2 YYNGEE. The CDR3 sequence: CASSVTAAVEKLFF. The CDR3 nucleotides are TGTGCCAGCAGCGTAACGGCAGCCGTGGAGAAACTGTTTTTT. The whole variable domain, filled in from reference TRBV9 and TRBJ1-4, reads DSGVTQTPKHLITATGQRVTLRCSPRSGDLSVYWYQQSLDQGLQFLIQYYNGEERAKGNILERFSAQQFPDLHSELNLSSLELGDSALYFCASSVTAAVEKLFFGSGTQLSVL.

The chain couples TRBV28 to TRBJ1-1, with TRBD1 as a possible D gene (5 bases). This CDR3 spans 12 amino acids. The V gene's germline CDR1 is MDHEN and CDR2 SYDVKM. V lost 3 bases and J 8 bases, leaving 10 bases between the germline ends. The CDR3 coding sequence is TGTGCCAGCAGTTTCCGGGGGACGGAAGCTTTCTTT. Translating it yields CASSFRGTEAFF.

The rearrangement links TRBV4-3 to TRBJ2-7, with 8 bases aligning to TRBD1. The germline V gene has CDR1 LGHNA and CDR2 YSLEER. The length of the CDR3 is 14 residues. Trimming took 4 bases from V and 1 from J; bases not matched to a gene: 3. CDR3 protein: CASSPGQGSYEQYF. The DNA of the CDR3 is TGCGCCAGCAGCCCAGGACAGGGTTCCTACGAGCAGTACTTC.

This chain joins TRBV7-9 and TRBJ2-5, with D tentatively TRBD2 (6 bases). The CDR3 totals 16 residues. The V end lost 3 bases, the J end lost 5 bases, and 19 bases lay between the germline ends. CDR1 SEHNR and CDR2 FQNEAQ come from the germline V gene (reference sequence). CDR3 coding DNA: TGTGCCAGCAGCTTGGGACTGGGGGAGTTCGGGGAGACCCAGTACTTC. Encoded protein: CASSLGLGEFGETQYF.

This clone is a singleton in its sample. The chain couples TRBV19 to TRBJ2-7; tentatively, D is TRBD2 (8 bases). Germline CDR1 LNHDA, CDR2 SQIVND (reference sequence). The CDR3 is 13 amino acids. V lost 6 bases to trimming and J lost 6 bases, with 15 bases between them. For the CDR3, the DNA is TGTGCCAGTAGCGGGAGGGGGCGAAGCGAGCAGTACTTC. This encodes CASSGRGRSEQYF.

In DNA form, the CDR3 reads TGTGCCAGCAGCTTGGTAGCGGGGTTTGCAGATACGCAGTATTTT. It specifies CASSLVAGFADTQYF. The chain couples TRBV5-4 to TRBJ2-3; 8 bases are shared with TRBD2. Germline CDR1 is SGHNT and CDR2 is YYREEE (reference sequence). The V segment lost 0 bases and the J segment 4 bases; nucleotides outside the gene matches: 4. The length of the CDR3 is 15 residues.

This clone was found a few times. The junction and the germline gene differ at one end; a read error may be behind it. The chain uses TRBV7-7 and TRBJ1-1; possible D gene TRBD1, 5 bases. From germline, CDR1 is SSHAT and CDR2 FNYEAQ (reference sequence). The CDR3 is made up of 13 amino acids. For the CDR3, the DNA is TGTGCTAGCAGTCCGCAGGGAGGCACTGAAGCTTTCTTT. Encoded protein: CASSPQGGTEAFF.

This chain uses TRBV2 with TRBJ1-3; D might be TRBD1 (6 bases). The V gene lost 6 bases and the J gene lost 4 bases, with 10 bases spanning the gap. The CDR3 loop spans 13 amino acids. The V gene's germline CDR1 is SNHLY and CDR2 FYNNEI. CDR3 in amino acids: CASRQGLGNTIYF. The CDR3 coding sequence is TGTGCCAGCAGACAGGGATTAGGAAACACCATATATTTT.

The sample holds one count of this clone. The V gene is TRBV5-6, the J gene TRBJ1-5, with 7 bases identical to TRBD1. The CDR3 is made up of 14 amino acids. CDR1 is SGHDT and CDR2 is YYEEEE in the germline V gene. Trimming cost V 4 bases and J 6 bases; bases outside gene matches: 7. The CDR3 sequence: CASSRTGVFQPQHF. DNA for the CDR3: TGTGCCAGCAGCCGAACAGGGGTTTTTCAGCCCCAGCATTTT.

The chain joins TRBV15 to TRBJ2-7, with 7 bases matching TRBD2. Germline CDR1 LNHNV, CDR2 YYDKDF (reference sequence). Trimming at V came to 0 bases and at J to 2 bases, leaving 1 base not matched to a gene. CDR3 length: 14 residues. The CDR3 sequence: CATSREAGAYEQYF. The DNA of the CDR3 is TGTGCCACCAGCAGAGAGGCGGGGGCCTACGAGCAGTACTTC.

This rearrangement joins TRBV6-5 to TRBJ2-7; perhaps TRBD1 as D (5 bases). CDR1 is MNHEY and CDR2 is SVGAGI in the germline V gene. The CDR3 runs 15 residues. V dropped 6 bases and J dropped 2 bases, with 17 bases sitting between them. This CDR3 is CASSSFGAVAYEQYF. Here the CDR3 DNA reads TGTGCCAGCAGCTCCTTTGGGGCAGTCGCCTACGAGCAGTACTTC.